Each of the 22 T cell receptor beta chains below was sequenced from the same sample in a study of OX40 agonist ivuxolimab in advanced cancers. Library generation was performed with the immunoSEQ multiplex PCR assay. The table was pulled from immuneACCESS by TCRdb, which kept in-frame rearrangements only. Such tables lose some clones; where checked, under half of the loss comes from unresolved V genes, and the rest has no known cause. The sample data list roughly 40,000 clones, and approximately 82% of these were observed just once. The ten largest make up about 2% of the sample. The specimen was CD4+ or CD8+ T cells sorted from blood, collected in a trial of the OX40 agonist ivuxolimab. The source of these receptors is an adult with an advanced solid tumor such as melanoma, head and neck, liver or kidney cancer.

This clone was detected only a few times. In DNA form, the CDR3 reads TGCGCCAGCAGCCGATTAGGTTCAGAGACCCAGTACTTC. Protein sequence: CASSRLGSETQYF. The chain couples TRBV4-1 to TRBJ2-5; D is uncertain. CDR1 and CDR2 from the germline V gene are MGHRA and YSYEKL. V gave up 4 bases and J gave up 4 bases, with 10 bases separating them. The CDR3 is made up of 13 amino acids.

The CDR3 bases are TGCAGCGGGGGGCAGTACACAGATACGCAGTATTTT. Translation gives CSGGQYTDTQYF. The chain couples TRBV29-1 to TRBJ2-3; D might be TRBD1 (6 bases). V lost 7 bases to trimming and J lost 2 bases, with 10 bases between them. CDR3 length equals 12 residues. CDR1 and CDR2 from the germline V gene are SQVTM and ANQGSEA.

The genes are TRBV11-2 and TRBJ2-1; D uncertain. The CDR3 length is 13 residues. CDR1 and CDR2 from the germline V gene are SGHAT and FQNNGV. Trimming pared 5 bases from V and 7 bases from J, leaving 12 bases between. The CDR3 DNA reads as TGTGCCAGCAGCGATGGCCCGCCGAATGAGCAGTTCTTC. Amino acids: CASSDGPPNEQFF.

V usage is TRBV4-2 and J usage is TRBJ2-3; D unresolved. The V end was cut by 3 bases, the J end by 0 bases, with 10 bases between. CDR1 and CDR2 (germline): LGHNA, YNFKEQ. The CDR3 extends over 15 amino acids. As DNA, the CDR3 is TGTGCCAGCAGCCAGGCAGTCGGTAGCACAGATACGCAGTATTTT. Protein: CASSQAVGSTDTQYF.

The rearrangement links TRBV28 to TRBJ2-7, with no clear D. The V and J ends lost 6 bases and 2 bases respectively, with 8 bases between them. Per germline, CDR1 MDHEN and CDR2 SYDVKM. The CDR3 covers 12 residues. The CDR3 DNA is TGTGCCAGCAGGCGAACTACCTACGAGCAGTACTTC. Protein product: CASRRTTYEQYF.

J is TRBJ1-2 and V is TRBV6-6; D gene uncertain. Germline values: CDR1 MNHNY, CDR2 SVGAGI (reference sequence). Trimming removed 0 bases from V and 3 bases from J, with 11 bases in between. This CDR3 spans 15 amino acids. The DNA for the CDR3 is TGTGCCAGCAGTTACTCGTACGGACGGGACTATGGCTACACCTTC. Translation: CASSYSYGRDYGYTF.

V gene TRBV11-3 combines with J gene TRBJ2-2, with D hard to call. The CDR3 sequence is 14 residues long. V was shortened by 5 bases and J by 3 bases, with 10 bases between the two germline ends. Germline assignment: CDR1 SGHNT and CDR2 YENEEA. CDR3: CASSDDGDTGELFF. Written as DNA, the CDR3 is TGTGCCAGCAGCGACGACGGAGACACCGGGGAGCTGTTTTTT. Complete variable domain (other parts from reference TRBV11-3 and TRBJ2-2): EAGVVQSPRYKIIEKKQPVAFWCNPISGHNTLYWYLQNLGQGPELLIRYENEEAVDDSQLPKDRFSAERLKGVDSTLKIQPAELGDSAVYLCASSDDGDTGELFFGEGSRLTVL.

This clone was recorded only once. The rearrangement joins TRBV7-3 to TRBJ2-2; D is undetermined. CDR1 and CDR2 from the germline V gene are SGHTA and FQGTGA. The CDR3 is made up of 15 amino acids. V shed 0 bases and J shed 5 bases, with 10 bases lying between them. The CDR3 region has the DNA TGTGCCAGCAGCTTAACGTCCTCAGGTACCGGGGAGCTGTTTTTT. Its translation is CASSLTSSGTGELFF.

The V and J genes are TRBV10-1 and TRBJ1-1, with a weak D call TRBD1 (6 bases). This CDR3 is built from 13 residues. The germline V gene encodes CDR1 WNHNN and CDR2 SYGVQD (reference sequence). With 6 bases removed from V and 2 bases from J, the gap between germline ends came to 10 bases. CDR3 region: CASRTGLNTEAFF. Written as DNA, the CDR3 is TGCGCCAGCAGGACAGGATTAAACACTGAAGCTTTCTTT.

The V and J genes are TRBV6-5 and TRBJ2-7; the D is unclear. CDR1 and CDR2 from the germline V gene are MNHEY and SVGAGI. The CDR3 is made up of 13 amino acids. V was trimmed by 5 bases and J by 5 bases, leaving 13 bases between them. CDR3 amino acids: CASSEDFIDEQYF. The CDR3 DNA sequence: TGTGCCAGCAGTGAAGACTTTATCGACGAGCAGTACTTC.

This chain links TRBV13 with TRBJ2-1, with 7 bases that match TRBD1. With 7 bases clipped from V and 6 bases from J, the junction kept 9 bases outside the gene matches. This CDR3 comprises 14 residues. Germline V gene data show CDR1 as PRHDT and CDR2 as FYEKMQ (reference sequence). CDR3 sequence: CASTSGTARNEQFF. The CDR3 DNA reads TGTGCCAGCACCTCCGGGACAGCACGCAATGAGCAGTTCTTC.

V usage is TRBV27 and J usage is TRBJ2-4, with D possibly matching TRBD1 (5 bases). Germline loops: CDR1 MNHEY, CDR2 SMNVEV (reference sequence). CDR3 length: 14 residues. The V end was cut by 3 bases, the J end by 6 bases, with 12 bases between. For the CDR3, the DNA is TGTGCCAGCAGTTTGCAAGGACAACCAAACATTCAGTACTTC. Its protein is CASSLQGQPNIQYF.

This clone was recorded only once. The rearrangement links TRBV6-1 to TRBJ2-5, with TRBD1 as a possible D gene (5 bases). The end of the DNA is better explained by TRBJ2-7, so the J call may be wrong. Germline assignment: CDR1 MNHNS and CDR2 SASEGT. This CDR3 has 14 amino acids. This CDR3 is CATLRTYLSYEQYF. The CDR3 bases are TGTGCCACTCTCAGGACATACCTATCCTACGAGCAGTACTTC.

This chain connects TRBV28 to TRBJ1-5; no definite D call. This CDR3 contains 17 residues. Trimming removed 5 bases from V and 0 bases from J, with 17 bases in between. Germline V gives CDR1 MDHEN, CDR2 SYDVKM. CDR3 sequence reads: CASSPYNWGNSNQPQHF. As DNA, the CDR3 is TGTGCCAGCAGTCCATATAATTGGGGAAATAGCAATCAGCCCCAGCATTTT.

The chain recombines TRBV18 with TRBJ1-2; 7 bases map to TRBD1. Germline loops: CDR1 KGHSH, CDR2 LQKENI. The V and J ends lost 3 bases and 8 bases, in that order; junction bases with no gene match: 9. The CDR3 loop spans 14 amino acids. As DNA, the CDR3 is TGTGCCAGCTCACCTCTCCGACAGGGAGAGGGCTACACCTTC. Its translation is CASSPLRQGEGYTF.

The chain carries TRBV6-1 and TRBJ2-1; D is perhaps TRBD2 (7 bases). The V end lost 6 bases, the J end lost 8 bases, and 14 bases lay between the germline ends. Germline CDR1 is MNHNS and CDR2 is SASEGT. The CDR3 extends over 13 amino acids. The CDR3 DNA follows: TGTGCCAGCAGCCAAACGGGGGGCTATGAGCAGTTCTTC. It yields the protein CASSQTGGYEQFF.

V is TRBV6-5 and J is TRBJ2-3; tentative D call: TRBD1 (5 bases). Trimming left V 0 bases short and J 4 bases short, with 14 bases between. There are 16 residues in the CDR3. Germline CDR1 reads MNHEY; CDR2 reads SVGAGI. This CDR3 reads CASSYSILSGSDTQYF. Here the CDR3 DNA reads TGTGCCAGCAGTTACTCGATTTTGTCAGGGTCAGATACGCAGTATTTT.

Written as DNA, the CDR3 is TGTGCCAGCAGGGAGAGAAGCAATCAGCCCCAGCATTTT. Translation: CASRERSNQPQHF. The chain combines TRBV6-1 with TRBJ1-5; D call uncertain. V gave up 6 bases and J gave up 1 base, with 7 bases separating them. Looked up from germline, CDR1 is MNHNS and CDR2 is SASEGT. The CDR3 totals 13 residues.

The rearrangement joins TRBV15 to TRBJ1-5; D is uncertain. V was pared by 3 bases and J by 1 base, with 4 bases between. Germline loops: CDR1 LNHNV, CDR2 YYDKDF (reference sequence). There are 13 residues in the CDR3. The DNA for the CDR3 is TGTGCCACCAGCAGTCGGAGCAATCAGCCCCAGCATTTT. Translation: CATSSRSNQPQHF.

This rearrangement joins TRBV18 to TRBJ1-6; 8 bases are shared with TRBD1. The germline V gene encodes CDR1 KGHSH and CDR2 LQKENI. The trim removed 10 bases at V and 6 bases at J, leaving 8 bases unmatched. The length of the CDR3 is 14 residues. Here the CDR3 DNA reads TGTGCCACCACGCAGGGGGCGAGTAATTCACCCCTCCACTTT. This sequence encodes CATTQGASNSPLHF.

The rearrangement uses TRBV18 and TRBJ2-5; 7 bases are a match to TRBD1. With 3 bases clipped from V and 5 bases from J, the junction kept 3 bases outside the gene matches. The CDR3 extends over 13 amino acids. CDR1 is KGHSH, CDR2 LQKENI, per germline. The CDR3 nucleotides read TGTGCCAGCTCACCGGGACAGATGGAGACCCAGTACTTC. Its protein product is CASSPGQMETQYF.

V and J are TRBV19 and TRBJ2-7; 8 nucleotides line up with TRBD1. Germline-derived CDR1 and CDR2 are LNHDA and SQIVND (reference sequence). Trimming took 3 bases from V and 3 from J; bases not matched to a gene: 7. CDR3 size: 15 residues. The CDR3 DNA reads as TGTGCCAGTAGTATTGGGACAGGCTCTATCTACGAGCAGTACTTC. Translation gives CASSIGTGSIYEQYF.